This is a list of T cell receptor beta chains from one sample in a study of shared clonotypes between healthy human individuals. TCRdb keeps only in-frame clones here, not all; method: immunoSEQ multiplex PCR. In the table there are more than 900,000 clones, approximately 80% of which are singletons. The source material was memory CD4+ T cells from PBMCs. The receptor source for this set is a young man in good health. Some clones in this sample may be carry-over from other donors' samples. CDR3s include the opening cysteine and the closing phenylalanine or tryptophan. D genes are given only for firm matches. A clone size is listed for some rows: how often the clone was seen (once, few, many), or a class if it is expanded.

j_gene,len,v_gene,abundance,d_gene,CDR3nt,CDR3aa
TRBJ2-3,14,TRBV7-3,-,-,TGTGCCAGCAGCTTATCTGCGGGGGCTGATACGCAGTATTTT,CASSLSAGADTQYF
TRBJ2-2,15,TRBV6-1,-,-,TGTGCCAGCAGTGGATGGGACTTGAACACCGGGGAGCTGTTTTTT,CASSGWDLNTGELFF
TRBJ2-7,14,TRBV18,-,TRBD2,TGTGCCAGCTCACCGGGACTAGCAGACGACGAGCAGTACTTC,CASSPGLADDEQYF
TRBJ1-5,12,TRBV7-2,few,-,TGTGCCAGCAGCTTAGTTGGTCAGCCCCAGCATTTT,CASSLVGQPQHF
TRBJ2-7,11,TRBV4-2,-,-,TGTGCCAGCAGCCGGGGTTTGGAGCAGTACTTC,CASSRGLEQYF
TRBJ2-5,15,TRBV5-1,-,TRBD1,TGCGCCAGCAGCTTGGACGGGACAGGGCAAGAGACCCAGTACTTC,CASSLDGTGQETQYF
TRBJ2-2,15,TRBV5-1,-,TRBD2,TGCGCCAGCAGCCCTCTAGCGGGAGAGACCGGGGAGCTGTTTTTT,CASSPLAGETGELFF
TRBJ2-5,16,TRBV9,many,TRBD2,TGTGCCAGCAGCGTCTCTAGCGGGAGGGCGGGGGAGACCCAGTACTTC,CASSVSSGRAGETQYF
TRBJ1-1,15,TRBV6-5,few,TRBD1,TGTGCCAGCAGTTACTCGACAGGGATGAACACTGAAGCTTTCTTT,CASSYSTGMNTEAFF
TRBJ1-2,16,TRBV5-1,-,-,TGCGCCAGCAGCCCACCTCGGACAGAACTTAACTATGGCTACACCTTC,CASSPPRTELNYGYTF
TRBJ2-5,18,TRBV7-9,-,-,TGTGCCAGCAGCTTAGTTAGGGCGGGGCCCGGTCTTCAAGAGACCCAGTACTTC,CASSLVRAGPGLQETQYF
TRBJ2-3,14,TRBV5-6,-,-,TGTGCCAGCAGCCGACGGCAGGGGACAGATACGCAGTATTTT,CASSRRQGTDTQYF
TRBJ2-1,14,TRBV18,-,TRBD1,TGTGCCAGCTCACATCAGGACAGGGACGATGAGCAGTTCTTC,CASSHQDRDDEQFF
TRBJ1-3,15,TRBV6-1,-,-,TGTGCCAGCAGTGCAGGGATCCACTCTGGAAACACCATATATTTT,CASSAGIHSGNTIYF
TRBJ2-5,13,TRBV15,many,-,TGTGCCACCAGCAAACAGATTCAAGAGACCCAGTACTTC,CATSKQIQETQYF
TRBJ1-4,15,TRBV4-2,few,TRBD1,TGTGCCAGCAGCCAAGGCCGACAGGGGGGTGAAAAACTGTTTTTT,CASSQGRQGGEKLFF
TRBJ2-1,15,TRBV28,-,-,TGTGCCAGCAGTTCAGGGGGGACTACCTACAATGAGCAGTTCTTC,CASSSGGTTYNEQFF
TRBJ1-1,11,TRBV2,-,-,TGTGCCAGCAACGGGGCCCCTGAAGCTTTCTTT,CASNGAPEAFF
TRBJ1-1,14,TRBV5-1,many,TRBD1,TGCGCCAGCAGCGCCCGGGACAGTAACACTGAAGCTTTCTTT,CASSARDSNTEAFF
TRBJ1-2,12,TRBV29-1,-,-,TGCAGCGTTACGGTACCTGGATATGGCTACACCTTC,CSVTVPGYGYTF
TRBJ1-4,13,TRBV27,few,-,TGTGCCAGCAGCGGGGGGCGGGATGAAAAACTGTTTTTT,CASSGGRDEKLFF
TRBJ2-7,15,TRBV28,-,-,TGTGCCAGCAGCTCCGGGGACGGAGCCGTCTACGAGCAGTACTTC,CASSSGDGAVYEQYF
TRBJ1-5,15,TRBV2,-,-,TGTGCCAGCAGTGAAGGGGGATTTAGCAAACAGTCCCAGCATTTT,CASSEGGFSKQSQHF
TRBJ2-7,13,TRBV7-3,once,-,TGTGCCAGCAGCCAAGAGCGCGGCTACGAGCAGTACTTC,CASSQERGYEQYF
TRBJ1-1,17,TRBV5-1,-,TRBD1,TGCGCCAGCAGCTTGGCTCTACAGGGGACGCGGAACACTGAAGCTTTCTTT,CASSLALQGTRNTEAFF